This TCR beta chain appears in the sequencing data of a study of control samples from healthy donors and cancer patients. J was trimmed by 2 bases and V by 6 bases; bases with no gene match: 6. Germline CDR1 is MNHNY and CDR2 is SVGAGI (reference sequence). This CDR3 region has 14 residues. The protocol was immunoSEQ multiplex PCR, while the TCRdb copy is restricted to in-frame clones and leaves out a portion. The sample has 120,000 or so clones, 90% to 95% seen once. The specimen was PBMCs. This TCR was recovered from a man aged 45-60 years with head and neck cancer. The chain links TRBV6-6 to TRBJ2-5; 7 bases line up with TRBD2. DNA for the CDR3: TGTGCCAGCAGATGGGGAGGGTCTCAAGAGACCCAGTACTTC. This codes for CASRWGGSQETQYF.